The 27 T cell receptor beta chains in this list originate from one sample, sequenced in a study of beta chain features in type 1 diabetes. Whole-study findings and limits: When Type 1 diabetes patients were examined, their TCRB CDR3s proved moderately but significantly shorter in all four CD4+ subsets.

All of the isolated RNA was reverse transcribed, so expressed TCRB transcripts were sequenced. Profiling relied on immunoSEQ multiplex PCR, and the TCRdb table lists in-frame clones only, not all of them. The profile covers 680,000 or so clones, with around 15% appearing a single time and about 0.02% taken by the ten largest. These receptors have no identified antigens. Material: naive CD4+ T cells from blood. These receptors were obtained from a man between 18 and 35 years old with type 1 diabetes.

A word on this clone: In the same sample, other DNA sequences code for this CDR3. This chain's CDR3 is CASSSPGSEAFF. CDR3 bases: TGTGCCAGCAGTTCCCCAGGCTCTGAAGCTTTCTTT. This chain connects TRBV27 to TRBJ1-1; D is unresolved. The germline CDR1 and CDR2 sequences are MNHEY and SMNVEV (reference sequence). CDR3 length: 12 amino acids. V shed 4 bases and J shed 6 bases, with 9 bases lying between them.

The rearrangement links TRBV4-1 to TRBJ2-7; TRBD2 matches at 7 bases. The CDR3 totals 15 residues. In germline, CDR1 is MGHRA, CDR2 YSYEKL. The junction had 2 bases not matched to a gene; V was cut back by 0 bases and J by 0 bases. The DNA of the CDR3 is TGCGCCAGCAGCCAAGATAGGGACTACTCCTACGAGCAGTACTTC. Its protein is CASSQDRDYSYEQYF.

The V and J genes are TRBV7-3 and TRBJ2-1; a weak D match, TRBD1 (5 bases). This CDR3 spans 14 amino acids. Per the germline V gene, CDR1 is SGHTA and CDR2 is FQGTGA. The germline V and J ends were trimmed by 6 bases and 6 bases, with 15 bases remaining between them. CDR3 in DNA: TGTGCCAGCAGTATAGACAGCCTCGGCAATGAGCAGTTCTTC. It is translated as CASSIDSLGNEQFF.

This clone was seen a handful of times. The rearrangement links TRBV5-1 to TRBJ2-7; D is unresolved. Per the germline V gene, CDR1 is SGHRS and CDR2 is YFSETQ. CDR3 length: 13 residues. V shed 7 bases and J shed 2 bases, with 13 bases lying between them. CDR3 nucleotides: TGCGCCAGCTTTCGAGCAGACCCCTACGAGCAGTACTTC. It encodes CASFRADPYEQYF.

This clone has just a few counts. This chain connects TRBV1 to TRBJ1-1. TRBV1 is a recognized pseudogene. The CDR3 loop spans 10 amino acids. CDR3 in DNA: TGCACCCCTCGGCAGCCTGAAGCTTTCTTT. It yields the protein CTPRQPEAFF.

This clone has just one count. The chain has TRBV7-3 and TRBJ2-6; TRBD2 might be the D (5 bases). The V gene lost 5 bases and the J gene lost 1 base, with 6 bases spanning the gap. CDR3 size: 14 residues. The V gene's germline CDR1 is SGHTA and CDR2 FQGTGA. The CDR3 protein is CASSPGSGANVLTF. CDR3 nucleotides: TGTGCCAGCAGCCCGGGATCTGGGGCCAACGTCCTGACTTTC.

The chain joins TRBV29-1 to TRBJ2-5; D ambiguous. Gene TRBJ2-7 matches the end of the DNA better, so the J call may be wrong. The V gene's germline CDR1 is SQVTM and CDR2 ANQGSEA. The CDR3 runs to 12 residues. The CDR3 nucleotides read TGCAGCGTTGAGGCAAACTCCTACGAGCAGTACTTC. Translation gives CSVEANSYEQYF.

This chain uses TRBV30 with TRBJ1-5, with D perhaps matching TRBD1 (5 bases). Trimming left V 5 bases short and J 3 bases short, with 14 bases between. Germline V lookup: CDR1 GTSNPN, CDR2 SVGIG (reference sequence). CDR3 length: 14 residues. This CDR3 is CAWGSNRINQPQHF. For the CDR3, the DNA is TGTGCCTGGGGTTCCAACAGGATCAATCAGCCCCAGCATTTT.

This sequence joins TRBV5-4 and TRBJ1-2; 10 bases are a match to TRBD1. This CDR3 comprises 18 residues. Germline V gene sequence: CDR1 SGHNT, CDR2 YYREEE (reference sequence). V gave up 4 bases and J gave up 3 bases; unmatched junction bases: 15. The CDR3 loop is CASSRGGSGQGLYYGYTF. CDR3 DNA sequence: TGTGCCAGCAGCCGGGGCGGGTCGGGACAGGGGCTATACTATGGCTACACCTTC. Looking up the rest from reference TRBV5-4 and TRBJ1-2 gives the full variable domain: ETGVTQSPTHLIKTRGQQVTLRCSSQSGHNTVSWYQQALGQGPQFIFQYYREEENGRGNFPPRFSGLQFPNYSSELNVNALELDDSALYLCASSRGGSGQGLYYGYTFGSGTRLTVV.

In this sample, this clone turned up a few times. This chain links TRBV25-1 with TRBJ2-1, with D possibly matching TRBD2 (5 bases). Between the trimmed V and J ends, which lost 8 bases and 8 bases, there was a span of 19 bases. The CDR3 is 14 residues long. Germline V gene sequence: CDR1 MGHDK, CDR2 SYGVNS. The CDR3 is CASAPWLGEYEQFF. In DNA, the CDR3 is TGTGCCAGCGCCCCCTGGCTCGGGGAATATGAGCAGTTCTTC. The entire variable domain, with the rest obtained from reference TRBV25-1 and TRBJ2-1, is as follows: EADIYQTPRYLVIGTGKKITLECSQTMGHDKMYWYQQDPGMELHLIHYSYGVNSTEKGDLSSESTVSRIRTEHFPLTLESARPSHTSQYLCASAPWLGEYEQFFGPGTRLTVL.

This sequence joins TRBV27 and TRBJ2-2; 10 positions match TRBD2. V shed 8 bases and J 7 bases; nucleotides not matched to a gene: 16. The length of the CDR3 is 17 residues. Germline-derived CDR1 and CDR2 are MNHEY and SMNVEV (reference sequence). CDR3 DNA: TGTGCCAGCTCCTCCCAGCGGGGGGGCCTTATCGTCGGGGAGCTGTTTTTT. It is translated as CASSSQRGGLIVGELFF.

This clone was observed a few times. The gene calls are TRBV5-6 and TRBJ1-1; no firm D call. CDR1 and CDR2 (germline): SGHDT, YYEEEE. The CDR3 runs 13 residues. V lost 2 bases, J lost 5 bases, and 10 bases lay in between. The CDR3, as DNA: TGTGCCAGCAGCTTAGCACGGAGAACTGAAGCTTTCTTT. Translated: CASSLARRTEAFF.

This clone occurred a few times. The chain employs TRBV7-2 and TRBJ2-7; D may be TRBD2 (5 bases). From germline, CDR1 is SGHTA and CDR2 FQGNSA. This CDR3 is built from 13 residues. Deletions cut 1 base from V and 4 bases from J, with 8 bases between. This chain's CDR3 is CASSLVREYEQYF. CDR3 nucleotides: TGTGCCAGCAGCTTAGTACGGGAATACGAGCAGTACTTC.

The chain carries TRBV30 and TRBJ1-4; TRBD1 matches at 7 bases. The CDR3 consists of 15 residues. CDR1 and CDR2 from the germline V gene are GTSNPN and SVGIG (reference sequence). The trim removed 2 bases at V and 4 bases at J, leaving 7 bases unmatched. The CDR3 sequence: CAWSLRDRDNEKLFF. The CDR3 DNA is TGTGCCTGGAGTTTAAGGGACAGAGATAATGAAAAACTGTTTTTT.

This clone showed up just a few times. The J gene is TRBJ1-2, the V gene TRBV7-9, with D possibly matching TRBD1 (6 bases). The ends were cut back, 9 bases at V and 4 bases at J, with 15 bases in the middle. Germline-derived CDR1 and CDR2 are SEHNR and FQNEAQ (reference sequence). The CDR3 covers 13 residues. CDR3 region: CASPLQGSYGYTF. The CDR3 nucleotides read TGTGCCAGTCCGCTACAGGGAAGCTATGGCTACACCTTC.

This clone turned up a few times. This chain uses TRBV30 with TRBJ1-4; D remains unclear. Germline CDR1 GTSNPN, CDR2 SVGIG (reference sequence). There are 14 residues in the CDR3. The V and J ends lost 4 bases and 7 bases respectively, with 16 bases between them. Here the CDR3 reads CAWTHTGVGEKLFF. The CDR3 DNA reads TGTGCCTGGACCCACACCGGGGTGGGTGAAAAACTGTTTTTT.

The chain's CDR3 is CAWTSGYNQPQHF. The CDR3 DNA reads as TGTGCCTGGACATCCGGTTACAATCAGCCCCAGCATTTT. This chain links TRBV30 with TRBJ1-5; D not certain. The CDR3 consists of 13 residues. Between the trimmed V and J ends, which lost 4 bases and 3 bases, there was a span of 10 bases. Per the germline V gene, CDR1 is GTSNPN and CDR2 is SVGIG (reference sequence).

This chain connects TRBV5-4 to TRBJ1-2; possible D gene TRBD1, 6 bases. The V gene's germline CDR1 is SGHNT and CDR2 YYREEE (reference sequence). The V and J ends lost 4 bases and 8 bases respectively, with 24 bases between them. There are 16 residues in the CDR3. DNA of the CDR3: TGTGCCAGCAGCACACCCGGGACAATAGTATTTTCGGGCTACACCTTC. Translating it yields CASSTPGTIVFSGYTF.

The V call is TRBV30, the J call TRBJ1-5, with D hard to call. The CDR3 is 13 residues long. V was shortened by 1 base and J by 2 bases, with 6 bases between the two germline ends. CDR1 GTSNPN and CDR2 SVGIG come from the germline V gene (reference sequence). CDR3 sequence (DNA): TGTGCCTGGAGTGACTCGGGCAATCAGCCCCAGCATTTT. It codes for CAWSDSGNQPQHF.

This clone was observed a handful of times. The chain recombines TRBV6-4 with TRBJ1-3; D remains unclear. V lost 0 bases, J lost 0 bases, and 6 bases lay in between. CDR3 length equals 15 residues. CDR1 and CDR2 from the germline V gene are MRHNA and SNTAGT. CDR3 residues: CASSDSAGSGNTIYF. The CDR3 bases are TGTGCCAGCAGTGACTCGGCAGGCTCTGGAAACACCATATATTTT.

CDR3 residues: CASSQQGRQETQYF. The CDR3 DNA follows: TGCGCCAGCAGCCAACAGGGGCGGCAAGAGACCCAGTACTTC. The V call is TRBV5-1, the J call TRBJ2-5, with 7 bases that match TRBD1. Per germline, CDR1 SGHRS and CDR2 YFSETQ. The CDR3 has 14 residues. The trim removed 4 bases at V and 2 bases at J, leaving 5 bases unmatched.

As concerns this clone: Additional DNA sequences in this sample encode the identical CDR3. For the CDR3, the DNA is TGCAGCGTTGAAGGACAGGGGATGGCCGGGGCCAACGTCCTGACTTTC. It is translated as CSVEGQGMAGANVLTF. V usage is TRBV29-1 and J usage is TRBJ2-6; TRBD1 aligns across 8 bases. The ends lost 1 base at V and 4 bases at J; junction bases unmatched: 6. Per the germline V gene, CDR1 is SQVTM and CDR2 is ANQGSEA. This CDR3 has 16 amino acids.

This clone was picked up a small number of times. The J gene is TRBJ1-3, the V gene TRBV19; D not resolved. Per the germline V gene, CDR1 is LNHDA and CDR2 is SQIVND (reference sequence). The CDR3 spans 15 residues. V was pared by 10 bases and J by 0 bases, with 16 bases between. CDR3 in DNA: TGTGCCACCCTCGACTCAATAACCTCTGGAAACACCATATATTTT. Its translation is CATLDSITSGNTIYF.

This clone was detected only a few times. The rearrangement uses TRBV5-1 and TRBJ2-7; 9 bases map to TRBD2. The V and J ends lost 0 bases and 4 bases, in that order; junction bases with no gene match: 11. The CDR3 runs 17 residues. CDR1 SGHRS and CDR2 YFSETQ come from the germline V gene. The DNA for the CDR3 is TGCGCCAGCAGCTTGGGCGCAGGGACTAGCCGCGCTTACGAGCAGTACTTC. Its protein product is CASSLGAGTSRAYEQYF.

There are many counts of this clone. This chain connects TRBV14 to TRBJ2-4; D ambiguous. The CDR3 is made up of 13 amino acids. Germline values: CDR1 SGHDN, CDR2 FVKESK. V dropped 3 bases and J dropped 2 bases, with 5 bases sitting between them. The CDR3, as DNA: TGTGCCAGCAGCCAGCTAACCAAAAACATTCAGTACTTC. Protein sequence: CASSQLTKNIQYF.

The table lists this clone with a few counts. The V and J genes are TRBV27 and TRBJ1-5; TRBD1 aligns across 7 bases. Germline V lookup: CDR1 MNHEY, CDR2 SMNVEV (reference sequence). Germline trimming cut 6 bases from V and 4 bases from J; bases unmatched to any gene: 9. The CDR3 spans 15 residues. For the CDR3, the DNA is TGTGCCAGCAGCACAAGACAGGGTCTGAATCAGCCCCAGCATTTT. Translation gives CASSTRQGLNQPQHF.

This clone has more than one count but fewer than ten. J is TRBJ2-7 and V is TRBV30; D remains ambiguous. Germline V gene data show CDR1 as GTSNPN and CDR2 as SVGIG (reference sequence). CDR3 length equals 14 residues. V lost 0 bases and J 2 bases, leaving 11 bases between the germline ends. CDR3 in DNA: TGTGCCTGGAGTGTACCGGGCAAGGCCTACGAGCAGTACTTC. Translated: CAWSVPGKAYEQYF.